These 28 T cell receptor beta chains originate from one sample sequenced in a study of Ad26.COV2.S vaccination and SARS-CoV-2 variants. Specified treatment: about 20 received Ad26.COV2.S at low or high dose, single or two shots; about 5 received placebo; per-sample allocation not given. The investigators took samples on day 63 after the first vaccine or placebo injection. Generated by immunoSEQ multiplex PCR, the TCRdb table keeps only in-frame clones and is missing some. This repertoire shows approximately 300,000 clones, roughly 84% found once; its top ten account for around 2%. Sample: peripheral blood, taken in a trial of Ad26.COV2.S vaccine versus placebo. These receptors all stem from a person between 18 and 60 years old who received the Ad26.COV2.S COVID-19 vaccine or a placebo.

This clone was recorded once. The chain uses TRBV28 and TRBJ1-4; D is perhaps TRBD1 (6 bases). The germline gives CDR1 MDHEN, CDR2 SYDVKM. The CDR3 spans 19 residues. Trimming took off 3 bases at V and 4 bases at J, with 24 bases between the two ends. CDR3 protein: CASSFLLVLGLQGNEKLFF. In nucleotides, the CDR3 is TGTGCCAGCAGTTTTCTACTCGTCTTGGGCCTACAGGGTAATGAAAAACTGTTTTTT. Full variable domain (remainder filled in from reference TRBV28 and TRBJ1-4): DVKVTQSSRYLVKRTGEKVFLECVQDMDHENMFWYRQDPGLGLRLIYFSYDVKMKEKGDIPEGYSVSREKKERFSLILESASTNQTSMYLCASSFLLVLGLQGNEKLFFGSGTQLSVL.

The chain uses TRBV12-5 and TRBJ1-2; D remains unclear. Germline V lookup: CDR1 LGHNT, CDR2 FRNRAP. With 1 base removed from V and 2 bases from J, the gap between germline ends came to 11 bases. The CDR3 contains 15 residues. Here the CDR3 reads CASGLGQKKNYGYTF. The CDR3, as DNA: TGTGCTAGTGGTTTGGGTCAGAAGAAGAACTATGGCTACACCTTC.

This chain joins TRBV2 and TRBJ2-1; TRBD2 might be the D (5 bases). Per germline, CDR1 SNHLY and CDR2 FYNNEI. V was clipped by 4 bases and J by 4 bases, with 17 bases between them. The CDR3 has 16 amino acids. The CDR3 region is CASSVIGVSSYNEQFF. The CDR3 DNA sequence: TGTGCCAGCAGTGTTATCGGGGTGTCGTCGTACAATGAGCAGTTCTTC.

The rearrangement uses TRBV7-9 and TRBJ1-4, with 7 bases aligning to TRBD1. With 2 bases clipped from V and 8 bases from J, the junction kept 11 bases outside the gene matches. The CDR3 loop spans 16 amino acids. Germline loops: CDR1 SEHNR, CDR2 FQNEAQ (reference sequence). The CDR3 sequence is CASSLTTGALGEKLFF. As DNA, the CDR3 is TGTGCCAGCAGCTTAACCACAGGGGCCTTGGGGGAAAAACTGTTTTTT. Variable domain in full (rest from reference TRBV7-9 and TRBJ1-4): DTGVSQNPRHKITKRGQNVTFRCDPISEHNRLYWYRQTLGQGPEFLTYFQNEAQLEKSRLLSDRFSAERPKGSFSTLEIQRTEQGDSAMYLCASSLTTGALGEKLFFGSGTQLSVL.

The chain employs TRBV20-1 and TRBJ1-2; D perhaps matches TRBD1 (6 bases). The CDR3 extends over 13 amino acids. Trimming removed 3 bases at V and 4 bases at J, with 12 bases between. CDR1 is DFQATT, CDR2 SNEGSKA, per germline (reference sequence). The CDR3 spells CSASIGGSYGYTF. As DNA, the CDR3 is TGCAGTGCTAGTATCGGGGGCTCCTATGGCTACACCTTC.

Written as DNA, the CDR3 is TGTGCCAGCAGTTACTCGTCAGGGGATCAGCCCCAGCATTTT. This sequence encodes CASSYSSGDQPQHF. The V gene is TRBV6-2 or TRBV6-3, the J gene TRBJ1-5, with a tentative D call TRBD1 (6 bases). The germline CDR1 and CDR2 sequences are MNHEY and SVGEGT. V lost 0 bases, J lost 5 bases, and 8 bases lay in between. The CDR3 has 14 amino acids.

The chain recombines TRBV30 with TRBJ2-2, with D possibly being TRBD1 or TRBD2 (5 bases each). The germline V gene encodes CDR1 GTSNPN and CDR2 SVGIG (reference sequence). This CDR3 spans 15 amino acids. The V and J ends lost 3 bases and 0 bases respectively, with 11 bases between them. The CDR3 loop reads CAWRGDGPNTGELFF. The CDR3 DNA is TGTGCCTGGAGGGGGGACGGGCCGAACACCGGGGAGCTGTTTTTT.

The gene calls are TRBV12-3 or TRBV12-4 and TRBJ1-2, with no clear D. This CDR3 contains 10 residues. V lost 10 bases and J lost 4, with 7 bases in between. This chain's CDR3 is CATFGYGYTF. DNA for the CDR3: TGTGCCACTTTCGGCTATGGCTACACCTTC.

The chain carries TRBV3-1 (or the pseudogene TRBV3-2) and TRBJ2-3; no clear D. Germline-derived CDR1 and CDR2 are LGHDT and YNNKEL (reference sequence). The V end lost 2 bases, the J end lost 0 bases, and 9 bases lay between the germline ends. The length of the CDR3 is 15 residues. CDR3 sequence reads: CASSQRHSSTDTQYF. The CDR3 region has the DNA TGTGCCAGCAGCCAACGCCATTCTAGCACAGATACGCAGTATTTT.

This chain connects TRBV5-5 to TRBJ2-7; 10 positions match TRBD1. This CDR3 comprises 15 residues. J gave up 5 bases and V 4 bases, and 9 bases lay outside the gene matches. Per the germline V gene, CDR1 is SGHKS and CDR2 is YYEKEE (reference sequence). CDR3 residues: CASSLKTGGYNEQYF. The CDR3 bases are TGTGCCAGCAGCCTTAAGACAGGGGGCTACAACGAGCAGTACTTC.

In DNA, the CDR3 is TGCGCCAGCAGCTTGGTCCGAGGGGGGCATCCAGCGGACACAGATACGCAGTATTTT. Translating it yields CASSLVRGGHPADTDTQYF. The chain couples TRBV5-1 to TRBJ2-3; D may be TRBD1 or TRBD2 (6 bases each). There are 19 residues in the CDR3. Germline CDR1 is SGHRS and CDR2 is YFSETQ. Trimming shortened V by 0 bases and J by 2 bases, and 22 bases separated the two germline ends.

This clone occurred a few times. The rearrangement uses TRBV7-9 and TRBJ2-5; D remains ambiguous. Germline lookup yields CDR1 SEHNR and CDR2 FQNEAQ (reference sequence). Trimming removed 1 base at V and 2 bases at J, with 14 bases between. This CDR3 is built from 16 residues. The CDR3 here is CASSLVGRTPQETQYF. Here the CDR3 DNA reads TGTGCCAGCAGCTTAGTTGGCAGAACCCCTCAAGAGACCCAGTACTTC. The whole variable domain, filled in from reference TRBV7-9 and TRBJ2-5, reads DTGVSQNPRHKITKRGQNVTFRCDPISEHNRLYWYRQTLGQGPEFLTYFQNEAQLEKSRLLSDRFSAERPKGSFSTLEIQRTEQGDSAMYLCASSLVGRTPQETQYFGPGTRLLVL.

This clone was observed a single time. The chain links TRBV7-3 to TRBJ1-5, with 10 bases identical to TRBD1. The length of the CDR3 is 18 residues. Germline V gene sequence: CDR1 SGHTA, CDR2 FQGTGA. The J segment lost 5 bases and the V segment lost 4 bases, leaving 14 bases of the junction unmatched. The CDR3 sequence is CASSSVPGQGLKDQPQHF. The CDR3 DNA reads TGTGCCAGCAGCTCCGTCCCGGGACAGGGGCTGAAGGATCAGCCCCAGCATTTT.

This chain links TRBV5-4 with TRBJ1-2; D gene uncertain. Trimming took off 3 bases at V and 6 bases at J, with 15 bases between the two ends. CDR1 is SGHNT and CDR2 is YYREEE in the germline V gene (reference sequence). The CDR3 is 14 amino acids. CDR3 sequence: CASSSVGWEHGYTF. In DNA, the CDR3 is TGTGCCAGCAGCTCCGTGGGTTGGGAACATGGCTACACCTTC.

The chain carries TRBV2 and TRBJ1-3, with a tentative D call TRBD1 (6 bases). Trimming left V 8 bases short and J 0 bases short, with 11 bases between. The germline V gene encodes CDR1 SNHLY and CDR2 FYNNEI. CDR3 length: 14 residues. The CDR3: CASSTGYSGNTIYF. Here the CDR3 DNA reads TGTGCCAGCTCCACAGGGTACTCTGGAAACACCATATATTTT. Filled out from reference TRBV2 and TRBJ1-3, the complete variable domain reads EPEVTQTPSHQVTQMGQEVILRCVPISNHLYFYWYRQILGQKVEFLVSFYNNEISEKSEIFDDQFSVERPDGSNFTLKIRSTKLEDSAMYFCASSTGYSGNTIYFGEGSWLTVV.

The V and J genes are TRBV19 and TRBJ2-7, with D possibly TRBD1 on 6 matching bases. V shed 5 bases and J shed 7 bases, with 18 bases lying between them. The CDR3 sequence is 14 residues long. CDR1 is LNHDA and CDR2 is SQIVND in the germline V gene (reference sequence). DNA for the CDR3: TGTGCCAGTAGTCCCCTGGACAGTCCGGGGGAGCAGTACTTC. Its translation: CASSPLDSPGEQYF.

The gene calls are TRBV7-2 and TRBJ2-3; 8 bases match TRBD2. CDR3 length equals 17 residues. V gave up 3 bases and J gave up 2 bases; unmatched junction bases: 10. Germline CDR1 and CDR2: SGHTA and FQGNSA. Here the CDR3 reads CASSLALGGGITDTQYF. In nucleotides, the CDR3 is TGTGCCAGCAGCTTGGCCCTTGGCGGGGGGATCACAGATACGCAGTATTTT.

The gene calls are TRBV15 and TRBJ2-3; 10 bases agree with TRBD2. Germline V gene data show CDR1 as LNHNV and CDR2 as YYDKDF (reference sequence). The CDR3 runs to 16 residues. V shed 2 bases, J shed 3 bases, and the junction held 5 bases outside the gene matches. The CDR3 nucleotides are TGTGCCACCAGCAGAATTCAAGCGGGGGGGACAGATACGCAGTATTTT. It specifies CATSRIQAGGTDTQYF.

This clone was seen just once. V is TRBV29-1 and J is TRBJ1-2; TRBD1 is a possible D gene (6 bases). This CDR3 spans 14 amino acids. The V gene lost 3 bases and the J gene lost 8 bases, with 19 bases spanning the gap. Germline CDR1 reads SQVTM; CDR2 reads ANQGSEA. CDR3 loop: CSVDPPNRAWGYTF. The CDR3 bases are TGCAGCGTTGATCCCCCCAACAGGGCCTGGGGCTACACCTTC.

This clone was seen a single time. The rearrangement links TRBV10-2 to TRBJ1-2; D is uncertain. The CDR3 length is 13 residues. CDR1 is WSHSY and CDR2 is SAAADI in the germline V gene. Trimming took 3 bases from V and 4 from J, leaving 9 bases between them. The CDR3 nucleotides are TGCGCCAGCAGTGAACTGCTTTCCTATGGCTACACCTTC. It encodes CASSELLSYGYTF.

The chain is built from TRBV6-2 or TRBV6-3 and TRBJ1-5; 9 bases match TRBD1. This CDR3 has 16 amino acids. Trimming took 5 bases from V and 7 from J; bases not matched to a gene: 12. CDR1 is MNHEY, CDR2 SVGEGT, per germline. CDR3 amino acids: CASSPPPDRGGQPQHF. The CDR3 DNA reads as TGTGCCAGCAGTCCCCCCCCGGACAGGGGAGGACAGCCCCAGCATTTT.

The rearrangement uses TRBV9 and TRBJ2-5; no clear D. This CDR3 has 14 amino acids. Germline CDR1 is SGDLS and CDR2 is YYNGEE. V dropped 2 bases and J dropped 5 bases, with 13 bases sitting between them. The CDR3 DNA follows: TGTGCCAGCAGCGTCGGGCAGAAGGGTGAGACCCAGTACTTC. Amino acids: CASSVGQKGETQYF.

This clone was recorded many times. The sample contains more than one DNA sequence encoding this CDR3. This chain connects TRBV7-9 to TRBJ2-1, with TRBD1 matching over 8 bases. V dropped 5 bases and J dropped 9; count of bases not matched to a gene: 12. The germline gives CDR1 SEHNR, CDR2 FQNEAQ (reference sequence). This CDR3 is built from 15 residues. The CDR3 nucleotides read TGTGCCAGCAGCCCTAAAATTCGACAGGGGAGTGAGCAGTTCTTC. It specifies CASSPKIRQGSEQFF.

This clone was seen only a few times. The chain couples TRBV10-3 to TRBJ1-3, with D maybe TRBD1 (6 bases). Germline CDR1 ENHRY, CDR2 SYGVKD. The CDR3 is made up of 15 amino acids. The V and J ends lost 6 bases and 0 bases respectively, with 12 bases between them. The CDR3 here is CAIRNTGNSGNTIYF. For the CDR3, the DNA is TGTGCCATCAGGAACACAGGGAACTCTGGAAACACCATATATTTT.

The CDR3 sequence is CASSIDGMNYGYTF. The DNA for the CDR3 is TGTGCCAGTAGTATAGATGGGATGAACTATGGCTACACCTTC. The chain couples TRBV19 to TRBJ1-2; D is undetermined. CDR1 LNHDA and CDR2 SQIVND come from the germline V gene (reference sequence). This CDR3 is 14 amino acids long. Trimming took off 0 bases at V and 2 bases at J, with 7 bases between the two ends.

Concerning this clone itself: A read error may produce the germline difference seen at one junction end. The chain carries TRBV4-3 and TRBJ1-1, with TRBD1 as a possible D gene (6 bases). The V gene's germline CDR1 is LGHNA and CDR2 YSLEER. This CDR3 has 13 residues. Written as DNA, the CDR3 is TGCGCCAGCAGCCAAGATCGTGTCGGGACACCCATCTTT. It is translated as CASSQDRVGTPIF.

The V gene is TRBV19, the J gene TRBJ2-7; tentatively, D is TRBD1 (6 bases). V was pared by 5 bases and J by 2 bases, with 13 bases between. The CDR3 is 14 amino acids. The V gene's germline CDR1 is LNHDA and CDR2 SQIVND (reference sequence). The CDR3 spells CASSYRTATYEQYF. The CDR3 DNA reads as TGTGCCAGTAGTTATAGGACAGCGACCTACGAGCAGTACTTC.

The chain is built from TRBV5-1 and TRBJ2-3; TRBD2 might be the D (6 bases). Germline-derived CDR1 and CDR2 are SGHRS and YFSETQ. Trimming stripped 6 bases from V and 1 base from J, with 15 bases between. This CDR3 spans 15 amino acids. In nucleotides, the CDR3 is TGCGCCAGCAAGAGCCGGGAGAGCGGCACAGATACGCAGTATTTT. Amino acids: CASKSRESGTDTQYF.